The 24 T cell receptor beta chains below all came from one sample that was sequenced in a study of CD8+CD57+ T cells in acquired aplastic anemia. CDR3 and TCR beta VDJ profiling relied on genomic DNA as the template. TCRdb recomputed calls from the reads with MiXCR, one row per CDR3 protein. The sample carries roughly 420,000 distinct CDR3 sequences, 60% to 80% recorded once. The sequencing sample was made of sorted CD4+, CD8+, or CD8+CD57+ T cells (not recorded which) from PBMCs. The receptor source for this set is a human donor in good health, serving as a control.

The rearrangement joins TRBV20-1 to TRBJ2-7; 12 bases are shared with TRBD2. V shed 2 bases and J 7 bases; nucleotides not matched to a gene: 0. The CDR3 extends over 12 amino acids. Germline CDR1 DFQATT, CDR2 SNEGSKA (reference sequence). CDR3 sequence: CSARLAGGEQYF. CDR3 bases: TGCAGTGCTAGACTAGCGGGGGGGGAGCAGTACTTC.

This clonotype was observed a few times. The chain combines TRBV25-1 with TRBJ2-1, with unresolved D. V was clipped by 8 bases and J by 12 bases, with 17 bases between them. Germline V CDR1 and CDR2: MGHDK, SYGVNS. This CDR3 region has 12 residues. This CDR3 is CASQLEEGLQFF. For the CDR3, the DNA is TGTGCCAGCCAACTCGAGGAAGGCTTGCAGTTCTTC.

This clonotype was seen repeatedly, ten times or more. The chain carries TRBV5-1 and TRBJ2-5; 9 bases line up with TRBD2. After removal of 4 bases from V and 3 bases from J, the junction contained 7 bases not matched to a gene. The CDR3 runs 15 residues. CDR1 is SGHRS and CDR2 is YFSETQ in the germline V gene. The CDR3 reads CASSPTSGGKETQYF. CDR3 nucleotides: TGCGCCAGCAGCCCGACCAGCGGGGGGAAAGAGACCCAGTACTTC.

Many counts were recorded for this clonotype. The chain links TRBV12-3 or TRBV12-4 to TRBJ1-2; D remains unclear. V lost 3 bases to trimming and J lost 4 bases, with 6 bases between them. The CDR3 consists of 12 residues. CDR3: CASSFTSYGYTF. The CDR3 DNA reads as TGTGCCAGCAGTTTCACGAGCTATGGCTACACCTTC.

As to this clonotype: Sequence at one end of the junction differs from germline and may be a read error. This chain joins TRBV12-3 or TRBV12-4 and TRBJ2-3; TRBD1 matches 9 bases. The length of the CDR3 is 15 residues. The CDR3 DNA follows: TGTGCCTGCAGCTCCACAGGGGGCGCGAAAGATACGCAGTATTTT. Protein product: CACSSTGGAKDTQYF.

The V and J genes are TRBV7-3 and TRBJ2-3; D not certain. There are 15 residues in the CDR3. The ends were cut back, 3 bases at V and 2 bases at J, with 12 bases in the middle. Looked up from germline, CDR1 is SGHTA and CDR2 is FQGTGA. The CDR3 DNA follows: TGTGCCAGCAGCTTCGTTCTGACCGACACAGATACGCAGTATTTT. Its protein is CASSFVLTDTDTQYF.

This sequence joins TRBV29-1 and TRBJ2-2; D remains unclear. The CDR3 contains 14 residues. V gave up 6 bases and J gave up 1 base, with 12 bases separating them. The germline gives CDR1 SQVTM, CDR2 ANQGSEA. CDR3 sequence: CSVAHAGNTGELFF. The CDR3 nucleotides read TGCAGCGTCGCACACGCCGGGAACACCGGGGAGCTGTTTTTT.

Concerning this clonotype itself: A junction boundary mismatches the germline segment, possibly from a read error. The rearrangement uses TRBV7-2 and TRBJ2-5; TRBD1 is a possible D gene (6 bases). The CDR3 loop spans 14 amino acids. Germline assignment: CDR1 SGHTA and CDR2 FQGNSA. CDR3 DNA sequence: TGTGCCAGCAGCCAACAGGGCGATTCACGCCTCCACTTTTTC. Translation: CASSQQGDSRLHFF.

The chain employs TRBV7-9 and TRBJ2-6, with D perhaps TRBD1 or TRBD2 (5 bases each). V was clipped by 7 bases and J by 11 bases, with 27 bases between them. The CDR3 totals 17 residues. Germline loops: CDR1 SEHNR, CDR2 FQNEAQ (reference sequence). CDR3 sequence: CASTTRQGDNGPHVLTF. The CDR3 region has the DNA TGTGCCAGCACCACCCGCCAGGGAGACAATGGACCCCACGTCCTGACTTTC.

This clonotype came up many times. The chain combines TRBV9 with TRBJ2-1; D is perhaps TRBD2 (6 bases). Germline lookup yields CDR1 SGDLS and CDR2 YYNGEE. The V and J ends lost 3 bases and 4 bases respectively, with 11 bases between them. There are 14 residues in the CDR3. The CDR3 loop reads CASSAGGGYNEQFF. As DNA, the CDR3 is TGTGCCAGCAGCGCCGGAGGAGGGTACAATGAGCAGTTCTTC. The full variable domain, its missing parts supplied by reference TRBV9 and TRBJ2-1, is DSGVTQTPKHLITATGQRVTLRCSPRSGDLSVYWYQQSLDQGLQFLIQYYNGEERAKGNILERFSAQQFPDLHSELNLSSLELGDSALYFCASSAGGGYNEQFFGPGTRLTVL.

V gene TRBV7-3 combines with J gene TRBJ2-5; D remains unclear. Germline lookup yields CDR1 SGHTA and CDR2 FQGTGA. This CDR3 spans 15 amino acids. V lost 4 bases and J lost 0, with 12 bases in between. The CDR3 loop is CASSSRVANQETQYF. CDR3 bases: TGTGCCAGCAGCTCTCGGGTCGCGAACCAAGAGACCCAGTACTTC.

The V gene is TRBV12-3 or TRBV12-4, the J gene TRBJ2-3, with 10 bases matching TRBD2. Trimming at V came to 2 bases and at J to 5 bases, leaving 7 bases not matched to a gene. The CDR3 covers 16 residues. In nucleotides, the CDR3 is TGTGCCAGCAGTTTACTAGCGGGGGCCCGGGGAGATACGCAGTATTTT. This sequence encodes CASSLLAGARGDTQYF.

The V and J genes are TRBV5-1 and TRBJ1-4, with TRBD1 identical over 10 bases. The CDR3 contains 16 residues. CDR1 is SGHRS and CDR2 is YFSETQ in the germline V gene. Trimming removed 0 bases from V and 6 bases from J; junction bases left unmatched: 5. This chain's CDR3 is CASSLEGQGRHEKLFF. CDR3 sequence (DNA): TGCGCCAGCAGCTTGGAGGGACAGGGGAGGCATGAAAAACTGTTTTTT.

As concerns this clonotype: With a much larger clone just one base away, this may be a read error. The chain links TRBV5-1 to TRBJ2-7, with 8 bases identical to TRBD1. The DNA end is a closer match to TRBJ1-2, so the J assignment may be wrong. The CDR3 contains 14 residues. The V gene's germline CDR1 is SGHRS and CDR2 YFSETQ. The CDR3: CASSHNQGAPGYTF. CDR3 DNA sequence: TGCGCCAGCAGCCATAATCAGGGGGCGCCGGGCTACACCTTC.

This clonotype was counted many times. As DNA, the CDR3 is TGCAGTGCTAGGGTAGGGACAGCGAACACCGGGGAGCTGTTTTTT. Its protein is CSARVGTANTGELFF. This sequence joins TRBV20-1 and TRBJ2-2, with 7 positions matching TRBD1. The CDR3 is 15 residues long. Germline V CDR1 and CDR2: DFQATT, SNEGSKA (reference sequence). V was pared by 3 bases and J by 0 bases, with 4 bases of the junction left unmatched.

There are a few counts of this clonotype. The chain joins TRBV9 to TRBJ2-3, with 8 nucleotides matching TRBD1. The DNA end favors TRBJ1-5, so the J call may be wrong. Looked up from germline, CDR1 is SGDLS and CDR2 is YYNGEE. There are 16 residues in the CDR3. In DNA form, the CDR3 reads TGTGCCAGCAGCGCCCGGACAGGGACTACCACAGATACGCAGCATTTT. Residues: CASSARTGTTTDTQHF.

The rearrangement links TRBV20-1 to TRBJ2-3; D is unclear. CDR3 size: 13 residues. Trimming removed 4 bases from V and 10 bases from J, with 18 bases in between. The germline gives CDR1 DFQATT, CDR2 SNEGSKA (reference sequence). The DNA of the CDR3 is TGCAGTGCTACGCCGGACCGTGAATACGCGCAGTATTTT. Its translation: CSATPDREYAQYF.

About this clonotype: A read error may produce the germline difference seen at one junction end. The rearrangement uses TRBV15 and TRBJ2-7; the D is unclear. Germline loops: CDR1 LNHNV, CDR2 YYDKDF (reference sequence). The CDR3 is made up of 14 amino acids. The CDR3 region is CATSRDNSSYEQYF. Here the CDR3 DNA reads TGTGCCACCAGCAGAGACAATAGCTCCTACGAACAGTACTTC.

This clonotype was seen only a few times. Relative to the germline gene, one junction end is altered; a read error may explain this. V gene TRBV6-2 or TRBV6-3 combines with J gene TRBJ1-5; 8 bases fit TRBD1. CDR3 length equals 15 residues. Germline values: CDR1 MNHEY, CDR2 SVGEGT. The CDR3 protein is CASGYADRGAQPQHF. The CDR3 DNA sequence: TGTGCCAGCGGTTACGCTGACAGGGGAGCACAGCCCCAGCATTTT.

This clonotype was detected only a few times. The V gene is TRBV10-3, the J gene TRBJ2-7, with TRBD1 identical over 10 bases. V shed 4 bases and J 4 bases; nucleotides not matched to a gene: 4. The CDR3 totals 14 residues. Germline V lookup: CDR1 ENHRY, CDR2 SYGVKD. The CDR3: CAISGTGQGYEQYF. CDR3 nucleotides: TGTGCCATCAGTGGAACGGGACAGGGGTACGAGCAGTACTTC.

At least ten counts were recorded for this clonotype. The chain is built from TRBV2 and TRBJ1-2; 7 bases match TRBD1. Losses at the gene ends were 8 bases for V and 8 bases for J; bases not matched to a gene: 14. In germline, CDR1 is SNHLY, CDR2 FYNNEI. The CDR3 is made up of 14 amino acids. CDR3 in DNA: TGTGCCAGCGGGAATCTACAGGGGTTGGGCGGCTACACCTTC. Encoded protein: CASGNLQGLGGYTF.

Details on this clonotype: The germline gene is not matched at one end of the junction; a read error may be the cause. J is TRBJ2-5 and V is TRBV2; tentatively, D is TRBD2 (7 bases). Germline V gene sequence: CDR1 SNHLY, CDR2 FYNNEI. This CDR3 region has 15 residues. The CDR3 region is CASSDVRGRQVTQYF. For the CDR3, the DNA is TGTGCCAGCAGTGACGTGCGGGGGCGGCAAGTGACCCAGTACTTC.

About this clonotype itself: The junction shows a germline mismatch at one end, possibly a read error. This chain connects TRBV7-2 to TRBJ1-3; tentatively, D is TRBD1 (6 bases). Gene TRBJ2-2 matches the end of the DNA better, so the J call may be wrong. The CDR3 is 14 residues long. From germline, CDR1 is SGHTA and CDR2 FQGNSA. The CDR3 here is CASSPGRGTGALFF. The CDR3 region has the DNA TGTGCCAGCAGCCCCGGCAGGGGCACCGGGGCGCTGTTTTTT.

This clonotype was detected ten times or more. The chain carries TRBV20-1 and TRBJ1-2, with D tentatively TRBD1 (6 bases). Trimming removed 0 bases from V and 7 bases from J, with 12 bases in between. Germline V gives CDR1 DFQATT, CDR2 SNEGSKA (reference sequence). The CDR3 is made up of 13 amino acids. CDR3 protein: CSARDTGSAGYTF. In DNA form, the CDR3 reads TGCAGTGCTAGAGACACAGGGTCAGCTGGCTACACCTTC.